Below, 30 T cell receptor beta chains from the same sample are listed, as sequenced in a study of blood T cell repertoires in COVID-19. Produced via immunoSEQ multiplex PCR; TCRdb's table is partial and in-frame only. The data hold around 140,000 clones, with about four fifths observed a single time. The sample consisted of peripheral blood. The receptor source for this set is a human donor with acute or convalescent COVID-19. The donor label of this sample is uncertain.

This chain uses TRBV5-1 with TRBJ2-3, with no clear D. Germline values: CDR1 SGHRS, CDR2 YFSETQ. The CDR3 is 13 amino acids. The germline V and J ends were trimmed by 5 bases and 2 bases, with 9 bases remaining between them. Written as DNA, the CDR3 is TGCGCCAGCAGGTACGGAGACACAGATACGCAGTATTTT. Protein: CASRYGDTDTQYF.

This clone appeared a single time. This sequence joins TRBV6-6 and TRBJ1-5; a weak D match, TRBD1 (5 bases). Trimming stripped 0 bases from V and 2 bases from J, with 11 bases between. The CDR3 has 16 residues. Germline loops: CDR1 MNHNY, CDR2 SVGAGI (reference sequence). The CDR3 protein is CASSYSESRGNQPQHF. The CDR3, as DNA: TGTGCCAGCAGTTACTCCGAGTCCAGGGGCAATCAGCCCCAGCATTTT.

The chain recombines TRBV15 with TRBJ1-4, with D perhaps TRBD1 (6 bases). CDR1 is LNHNV, CDR2 YYDKDF, per germline (reference sequence). There are 17 residues in the CDR3. V gave up 1 base and J gave up 0 bases, with 12 bases separating them. CDR3 region: CATSRGRTDATNEKLFF. CDR3 DNA: TGTGCCACCAGCAGAGGTCGGACAGACGCAACTAATGAAAAACTGTTTTTT.

This rearrangement joins TRBV18 to TRBJ2-6; the match to TRBD1 covers 7 bases. The CDR3 has 19 amino acids. J gave up 0 bases and V 3 bases, and 11 bases lay outside the gene matches. Per germline, CDR1 KGHSH and CDR2 LQKENI. The CDR3 protein is CASSPDRDRGLSGANVLTF. Written as DNA, the CDR3 is TGTGCCAGCTCACCTGATCGGGACAGAGGACTCTCTGGGGCCAACGTCCTGACTTTC.

This chain joins TRBV6-6 and TRBJ1-2; D is perhaps TRBD1 (6 bases). The V and J ends lost 2 bases and 4 bases respectively, with 14 bases between them. Germline-derived CDR1 and CDR2 are MNHNY and SVGAGI (reference sequence). The CDR3 totals 15 residues. The CDR3 loop is CASSYVATGSYGYTF. As DNA, the CDR3 is TGTGCCAGCAGTTACGTTGCAACAGGGTCCTATGGCTACACCTTC.

The chain joins TRBV5-1 to TRBJ2-2, with unresolved D. Germline CDR1 reads SGHRS; CDR2 reads YFSETQ. The CDR3 has 14 residues. Trimming took off 2 bases at V and 4 bases at J, with 9 bases between the two ends. This CDR3 is CASSFSSGTGELFF. The CDR3 DNA reads TGCGCCAGCAGCTTCAGTTCGGGCACCGGGGAGCTGTTTTTT. Together with reference TRBV5-1 and TRBJ2-2, the CDR3 gives the full variable domain: KAGVTQTPRYLIKTRGQQVTLSCSPISGHRSVSWYQQTPGQGLQFLFEYFSETQRNKGNFPGRFSGRQFSNSRSEMNVSTLELGDSALYLCASSFSSGTGELFFGEGSRLTVL.

The chain recombines TRBV11-2 with TRBJ2-6; D perhaps matches TRBD2 (5 bases). The CDR3 contains 15 residues. Trimming left V 2 bases short and J 2 bases short, with 7 bases between. Germline assignment: CDR1 SGHAT and CDR2 FQNNGV. The DNA of the CDR3 is TGTGCCAGCAGCTTATACGGGACTGGGGCCAACGTCCTGACTTTC. Encoded protein: CASSLYGTGANVLTF.

The chain has TRBV5-1 and TRBJ2-6, with D possibly being TRBD2 (6 bases). Germline assignment: CDR1 SGHRS and CDR2 YFSETQ. V was pared by 0 bases and J by 1 base, with 20 bases between. This CDR3 has 20 amino acids. As DNA, the CDR3 is TGCGCCAGCAGCTTGGCAGCGATGGGAGGATTGGGGTCTGGGGCCAACGTCCTGACTTTC. As protein: CASSLAAMGGLGSGANVLTF.

This clone was seen more than once but under ten times. This chain connects TRBV7-9 to TRBJ1-3, with 9 bases fitting TRBD1. V lost 3 bases and J lost 0; bases outside the gene matches: 9. CDR1 is SEHNR and CDR2 is FQNEAQ in the germline V gene (reference sequence). This CDR3 is built from 18 residues. CDR3 sequence reads: CASSFGTGSPSSGNTIYF. As DNA, the CDR3 is TGTGCCAGCAGCTTCGGGACAGGGTCCCCATCCTCTGGAAACACCATATATTTT.

The chain couples TRBV20-1 to TRBJ2-7; D not certain. V was trimmed by 3 bases and J by 2 bases, leaving 11 bases between them. Germline CDR1 and CDR2: DFQATT and SNEGSKA (reference sequence). There are 13 residues in the CDR3. The CDR3 sequence is CSASGNGAYEQYF. The CDR3 bases are TGCAGTGCTAGTGGGAACGGAGCCTACGAGCAGTACTTC.

J is TRBJ1-2 and V is TRBV4-1; the D gene is possibly TRBD1 (5 bases). Trimming cost V 4 bases and J 6 bases, with 18 bases left between them. CDR3 length: 15 amino acids. Germline loops: CDR1 MGHRA, CDR2 YSYEKL. CDR3 amino acids: CASSPVGGTDDGYTF. Written as DNA, the CDR3 is TGCGCCAGCAGCCCCGTGGGGGGGACCGACGATGGCTACACCTTC.

This clone was recorded only once. The chain employs TRBV5-1 and TRBJ2-1; 13 nucleotides align to TRBD2. The CDR3 spans 15 residues. V dropped 4 bases and J dropped 7; count of bases not matched to a gene: 5. Germline CDR1 and CDR2: SGHRS and YFSETQ. Written as DNA, the CDR3 is TGCGCCAGCAGCGCTGAGGGACTAGCGGGGAATGAGCAGTTCTTC. Its translation is CASSAEGLAGNEQFF.

The chain has TRBV29-1 and TRBJ2-5; TRBD1 might be the D (6 bases). CDR3 length: 11 residues. CDR1 and CDR2 from the germline V gene are SQVTM and ANQGSEA. The V end was cut by 8 bases, the J end by 5 bases, with 12 bases between. CDR3 loop: CSTYRVETQYF. CDR3 DNA sequence: TGCAGCACCTACAGGGTGGAGACCCAGTACTTC.

This chain links TRBV9 with TRBJ2-7, with a weak D call TRBD2 (6 bases). The CDR3 loop spans 15 amino acids. Germline CDR1 SGDLS, CDR2 YYNGEE. Trimming took 0 bases from V and 2 from J, leaving 12 bases between them. The CDR3 sequence is CASSVELAGPYEQYF. The DNA for the CDR3 is TGTGCCAGCAGCGTAGAACTAGCAGGCCCCTACGAGCAGTACTTC. The full variable domain, its missing parts supplied by reference TRBV9 and TRBJ2-7, is DSGVTQTPKHLITATGQRVTLRCSPRSGDLSVYWYQQSLDQGLQFLIQYYNGEERAKGNILERFSAQQFPDLHSELNLSSLELGDSALYFCASSVELAGPYEQYFGPGTRLTVT.

This chain uses TRBV18 with TRBJ2-5; TRBD1 matches 7 bases. V trimming: 4 bases; J trimming: 4 bases; junction bases outside the gene matches: 6. The CDR3 consists of 14 residues. The germline V gene encodes CDR1 KGHSH and CDR2 LQKENI. The CDR3 is CASSRSSGGETQYF. CDR3 DNA: TGTGCCAGCTCACGAAGCTCAGGGGGAGAGACCCAGTACTTC. Full variable domain (missing parts from reference TRBV18 and TRBJ2-5): NAGVMQNPRHLVRRRGQEARLRCSPMKGHSHVYWYRQLPEEGLKFMVYLQKENIIDESGMPKERFSAEFPKEGPSILRIQQVVRGDSAAYFCASSRSSGGETQYFGPGTRLLVL.

The V and J genes are TRBV5-4 and TRBJ1-1; 7 nucleotides match TRBD1. The germline V gene encodes CDR1 SGHNT and CDR2 YYREEE (reference sequence). CDR3 length equals 17 residues. The V and J ends lost 4 bases and 3 bases, in that order; junction bases with no gene match: 15. CDR3 region: CASSPPARGLRDTEAFF. Written as DNA, the CDR3 is TGTGCCAGCAGCCCCCCGGCAAGGGGGCTAAGGGACACTGAAGCTTTCTTT.

This clone was counted a single time. The chain couples TRBV7-3 to TRBJ2-5, with TRBD2 identical over 10 bases. The germline gives CDR1 SGHTA, CDR2 FQGTGA. With 5 bases clipped from V and 4 bases from J, the junction kept 7 bases outside the gene matches. This CDR3 contains 15 residues. CDR3 coding DNA: TGTGCCAGCAGCCCTAGAGCGGGGGGGCGAGAGACCCAGTACTTC. Translating gives CASSPRAGGRETQYF.

The CDR3 here is CASSRSTSYGYTF. The CDR3 region has the DNA TGTGCCAGCAGCCGATCGACAAGCTATGGCTACACCTTC. The V call is TRBV7-2, the J call TRBJ1-2, with D hard to call. There are 13 residues in the CDR3. Trimming cost V 5 bases and J 4 bases, with 11 bases left between them. Germline V gene lookup returns CDR1 SGHTA and CDR2 FQGNSA.

The chain employs TRBV3-1 (or the pseudogene TRBV3-2) and TRBJ2-1; 7 positions agree with TRBD1. Trimming cost V 3 bases and J 4 bases; bases outside gene matches: 12. The CDR3 has 17 residues. Germline CDR1 LGHDT, CDR2 YNNKEL (reference sequence). CDR3 sequence reads: CASSHFGNRGRYNEQFF. The CDR3 bases are TGTGCCAGCAGCCACTTCGGGAACAGGGGACGTTACAATGAGCAGTTCTTC.

This chain joins TRBV12-5 and TRBJ2-3; 10 nucleotides agree with TRBD2. V was pared by 2 bases and J by 4 bases, with 6 bases of the junction left unmatched. The germline V gene encodes CDR1 LGHNT and CDR2 FRNRAP. CDR3 length: 16 amino acids. This CDR3 reads CASGLFQRGGADTQYF. The CDR3 DNA reads TGTGCTAGTGGTTTGTTCCAGCGGGGGGGCGCAGATACGCAGTATTTT.

The CDR3 spells CAISERDTYEQYF. CDR3 in DNA: TGTGCCATCAGTGAACGAGACACCTACGAGCAGTACTTC. V and J are TRBV10-3 and TRBJ2-7; no clear D. This CDR3 region has 13 residues. Trimming took off 3 bases at V and 2 bases at J, with 8 bases between the two ends. The germline V gene has CDR1 ENHRY and CDR2 SYGVKD.

The CDR3 DNA reads as TGTGCCAGCAGTTACTCGACGGGCGGGTACGAGCAGTACTTC. It codes for CASSYSTGGYEQYF. The chain couples TRBV6-2 or TRBV6-3 to TRBJ2-7, with D perhaps matching TRBD2 (5 bases). Trimming shortened V by 0 bases and J by 4 bases, and 10 bases separated the two germline ends. CDR1 and CDR2 (germline): MNHEY, SVGEGT. The CDR3 runs to 14 residues.

This clone was seen a few times. The rearrangement links TRBV10-1 to TRBJ1-1; 10 positions agree with TRBD1. CDR3 size: 15 residues. J was trimmed by 4 bases and V by 5 bases; bases with no gene match: 7. Germline-derived CDR1 and CDR2 are WNHNN and SYGVQD (reference sequence). In DNA, the CDR3 is TGCGCCAGCAGTCCCAAGACAGGGGGCACCACTGAAGCTTTCTTT. This codes for CASSPKTGGTTEAFF.

This chain links TRBV19 with TRBJ2-5, with D perhaps matching TRBD1 (6 bases). Germline lookup yields CDR1 LNHDA and CDR2 SQIVND (reference sequence). The CDR3 is 11 amino acids. For the CDR3, the DNA is TGTGCTTCAGGGGTACAAGAGACCCAGTACTTC. Its protein is CASGVQETQYF.

V gene TRBV3-1 (or the pseudogene TRBV3-2) combines with J gene TRBJ2-1; TRBD2 agrees at 8 bases. Losses at the gene ends were 2 bases for V and 5 bases for J; bases not matched to a gene: 5. Germline V gene lookup returns CDR1 LGHDT and CDR2 YNNKEL (reference sequence). This CDR3 contains 15 residues. CDR3 residues: CASSQQTSGDNEQFF. The CDR3 DNA is TGTGCCAGCAGCCAACAAACTAGCGGAGACAATGAGCAGTTCTTC.

The chain couples TRBV7-9 to TRBJ1-2; D perhaps matches TRBD1 (6 bases). CDR1 is SEHNR and CDR2 is FQNEAQ in the germline V gene (reference sequence). The V end lost 4 bases, the J end lost 8 bases, and 17 bases lay between the germline ends. The CDR3 totals 14 residues. Written as DNA, the CDR3 is TGTGCCAGCAGCTATGGGGGCGGAGAGGGAGGCTACACCTTC. Its protein product is CASSYGGGEGGYTF. The whole variable domain, remainder taken from reference TRBV7-9 and TRBJ1-2, is DTGVSQNPRHKITKRGQNVTFRCDPISEHNRLYWYRQTLGQGPEFLTYFQNEAQLEKSRLLSDRFSAERPKGSFSTLEIQRTEQGDSAMYLCASSYGGGEGGYTFGSGTRLTVV.

The chain uses TRBV9 and TRBJ2-7; 9 bases map to TRBD2. With V trimmed by 4 bases and J by 4 bases, 15 bases remained unmatched. The CDR3 is 17 residues long. CDR1 is SGDLS, CDR2 YYNGEE, per germline. The CDR3 is CASSRRDTAGGFYEQYF. CDR3 nucleotides: TGTGCCAGCAGCCGAAGGGATACAGCGGGGGGCTTTTACGAGCAGTACTTC.

The rearrangement joins TRBV27 to TRBJ2-1; TRBD1 aligns across 12 bases. Germline V lookup: CDR1 MNHEY, CDR2 SMNVEV (reference sequence). This CDR3 is built from 19 residues. Trimming at V came to 2 bases and at J to 1 base, leaving 9 bases not matched to a gene. For the CDR3, the DNA is TGTGCCAGCAGTTTAATGGGACAGGGGGCTCAAGCGTCCTACAATGAGCAGTTCTTC. Protein sequence: CASSLMGQGAQASYNEQFF.

The table lists this clone with a few counts. The rearrangement links TRBV19 to TRBJ1-1, with 7 bases identical to TRBD1. V trimming: 8 bases; J trimming: 9 bases; junction bases outside the gene matches: 12. This CDR3 contains 13 residues. Germline CDR1 LNHDA, CDR2 SQIVND (reference sequence). The CDR3 loop is CASLTVMTGKAFF. CDR3 bases: TGTGCCAGTTTGACGGTGATGACAGGGAAAGCTTTCTTT. Looking up the rest from reference TRBV19 and TRBJ1-1 gives the full variable domain: DGGITQSPKYLFRKEGQNVTLSCEQNLNHDAMYWYRQDPGQGLRLIYYSQIVNDFQKGDIAEGYSVSREKKESFPLTVTSAQKNPTAFYLCASLTVMTGKAFFGQGTRLTVV.

The rearrangement links TRBV19 to TRBJ1-6; TRBD1 might be the D (5 bases). The CDR3 sequence is 15 residues long. Germline CDR1 reads LNHDA; CDR2 reads SQIVND (reference sequence). Deletions cut 3 bases from V and 6 bases from J, with 12 bases between. Here the CDR3 reads CASSMYGRGNSPLHF. CDR3 in DNA: TGTGCCAGTAGTATGTACGGGAGGGGTAATTCACCCCTCCACTTT.